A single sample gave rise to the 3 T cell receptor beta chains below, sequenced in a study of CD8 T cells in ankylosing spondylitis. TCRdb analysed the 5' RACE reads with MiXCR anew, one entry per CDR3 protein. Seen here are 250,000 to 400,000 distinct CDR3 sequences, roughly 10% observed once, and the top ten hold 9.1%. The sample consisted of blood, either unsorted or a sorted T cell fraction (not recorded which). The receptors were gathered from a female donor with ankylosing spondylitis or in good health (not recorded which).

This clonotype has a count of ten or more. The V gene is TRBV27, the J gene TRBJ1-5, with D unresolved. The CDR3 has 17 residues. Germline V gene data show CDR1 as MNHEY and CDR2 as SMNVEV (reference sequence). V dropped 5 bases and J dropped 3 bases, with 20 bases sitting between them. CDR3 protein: CASSPSPNNVLNQPQHF. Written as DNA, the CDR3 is TGTGCCAGCAGTCCCTCTCCCAACAATGTCCTCAATCAGCCCCAGCATTTT.

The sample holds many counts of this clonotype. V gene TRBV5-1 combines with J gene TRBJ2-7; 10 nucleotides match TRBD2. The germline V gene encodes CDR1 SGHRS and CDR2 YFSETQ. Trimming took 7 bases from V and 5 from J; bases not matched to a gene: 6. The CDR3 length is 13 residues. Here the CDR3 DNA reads TGCGCCAGCGGAAGCGGGGGGGCCCACGAGCAGTACTTC. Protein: CASGSGGAHEQYF.

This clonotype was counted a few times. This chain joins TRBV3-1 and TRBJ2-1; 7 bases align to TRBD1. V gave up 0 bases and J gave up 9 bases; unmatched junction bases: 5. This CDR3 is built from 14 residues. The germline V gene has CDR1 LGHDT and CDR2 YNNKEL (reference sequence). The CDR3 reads CASSQDLDRAEQFF. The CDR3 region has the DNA TGTGCCAGCAGCCAAGACCTCGACAGGGCTGAGCAGTTCTTC.